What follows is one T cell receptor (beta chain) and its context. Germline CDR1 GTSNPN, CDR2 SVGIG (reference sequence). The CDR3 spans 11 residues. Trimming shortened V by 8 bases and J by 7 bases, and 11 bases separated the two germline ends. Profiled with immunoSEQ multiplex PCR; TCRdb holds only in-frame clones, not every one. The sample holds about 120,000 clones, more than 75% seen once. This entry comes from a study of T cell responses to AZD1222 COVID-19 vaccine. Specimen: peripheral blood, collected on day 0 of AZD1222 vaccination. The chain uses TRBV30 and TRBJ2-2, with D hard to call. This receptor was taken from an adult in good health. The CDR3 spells CAGSSGGELFF. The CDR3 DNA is TGTGCCGGATCCTCTGGCGGGGAGCTGTTTTTT.